The rows below give T cell receptor beta chains drawn from one sample of a study of shared clonotypes between healthy human individuals. The table came from immunoSEQ multiplex PCR; TCRdb's copy has only in-frame clones and leaves some out. The sample lists 1.6 million or so clones, approximately 98.5% occurring once. Material for sequencing was naive CD4+ T cells sorted from blood. The receptors stem from a man aged 25-45 years in good health. The CDR3 runs from the conserved cysteine through the conserved F or W. The order of the fields is CDR3 DNA, CDR3 protein, V gene, clone size, J gene, D gene. The D gene is left open where the match is weak. A row's size may be missing; if present it is once, few, many or a size class.

TGTGCCTGGAACAGGGGTTCCTACGAGCAGTACTTC,CAWNRGSYEQYF,TRBV30,.,TRBJ2-7,TRBD1
TGTGCCAGCAGTTGGGATACCTACGAGCAGTACTTC,CASSWDTYEQYF,TRBV6-6,.,TRBJ2-7,.
TGCAGCGTCCCGACAGGGGGCCTGAGTACCGGGGAGCTGTTTTTT,CSVPTGGLSTGELFF,TRBV29-1,.,TRBJ2-2,TRBD1
TGTGCCAGCAGTTTCGCGGGACAGGGATTGCAAGATACGCAGTATTTT,CASSFAGQGLQDTQYF,TRBV28,.,TRBJ2-3,TRBD1
TGCAGCGCACTCCCCGCTAGAGCCGAGCAGTACTTC,CSALPARAEQYF,TRBV29-1,.,TRBJ2-7,.
TGTGCCAGCAGCTTGCCAGGTTACGAGCAGTACTTC,CASSLPGYEQYF,TRBV7-6,.,TRBJ2-7,.
TGTGCCAGCAGCTCGTTAGATACGCAGTATTTT,CASSSLDTQYF,TRBV7-2,.,TRBJ2-3,.
TGTGCCAGCAGCAGAGGGTTTTGGGGCGCAGATACGCAGTATTTT,CASSRGFWGADTQYF,TRBV6-4,.,TRBJ2-3,.
TGTGCCAGCAGCCTCAGGGGAGCGAGCTCCTACAATGAGCAGTTCTTC,CASSLRGASSYNEQFF,TRBV9,.,TRBJ2-1,.
TGTGCCAGCGGGATTCCTCCATACAATGAGCAGTTCTTC,CASGIPPYNEQFF,TRBV9,.,TRBJ2-1,.
TGTGCCAGCAGTTATTTAGCGGGAGGGGCTAATGAGCAGTTCTTC,CASSYLAGGANEQFF,TRBV28,.,TRBJ2-1,TRBD2
TGCAGCGTTCAACAGGGCCACGAGCAGTACTTC,CSVQQGHEQYF,TRBV29-1,.,TRBJ2-7,.
TGTGCCAGTAGGAGGACAGTTAATCAGCCCCAGCATTTT,CASRRTVNQPQHF,TRBV19,.,TRBJ1-5,.
TGTGCCAGCAGTGAAGTAGGGGTCGACATTCAGTACTTC,CASSEVGVDIQYF,TRBV25-1,.,TRBJ2-4,.
TGTGCCAGCAGCTTACGCGGGACAGAGTCCTACGAGCAGTACTTC,CASSLRGTESYEQYF,TRBV7-9,.,TRBJ2-7,.
TGCAGCGTTGGGGGGACAGGGTGGAACGAGCAGTACTTC,CSVGGTGWNEQYF,TRBV29-1,.,TRBJ2-7,TRBD1
TGTGCCAGCAGCGTAGGGCTAGCGGCCTCGGGCGGGGAGCTGTTTTTT,CASSVGLAASGGELFF,TRBV9,.,TRBJ2-2,TRBD2
TGTGCCATCAGTGGCGGGGCTAACACTGAAGCTTTCTTT,CAISGGANTEAFF,TRBV10-3,once,TRBJ1-1,.
TGTGCCAGCAGCTTTCGAGCCCTCTACGAGCAGTACTTC,CASSFRALYEQYF,TRBV5-5,.,TRBJ2-7,.
TGTGCCAGGGGGTTAATATCCAATGAGCAGTTCTTC,CARGLISNEQFF,TRBV2,.,TRBJ2-1,.
TGTGCCAGCAGCGTAGACGAAGCGGGAGGGCCCGTAGATACGCAGTATTTT,CASSVDEAGGPVDTQYF,TRBV9,.,TRBJ2-3,TRBD2
TGTGCCAGTAGGGGTCTAGCGCACAATGAGCAGTTCTTC,CASRGLAHNEQFF,TRBV19,.,TRBJ2-1,.
TGTGCCAGCAGCCGGACAGGGGTTAGCAATCAGCCCCAGCATTTT,CASSRTGVSNQPQHF,TRBV28,once,TRBJ1-5,TRBD1
TGCAGTGCTAGTGTTGATGAGCAGTTCTTC,CSASVDEQFF,TRBV20-1,.,TRBJ2-1,.
TGTGCCAGCAGCTCGCCCCGGACAGGGAACTACAATGAGCAGTTCTTC,CASSSPRTGNYNEQFF,TRBV5-6,.,TRBJ2-1,TRBD1
TGTGCCAGCAGCGTAGCTTCTCTGGCGGGAGGGGTTATCGACGAGCAGTACTTC,CASSVASLAGGVIDEQYF,TRBV9,.,TRBJ2-7,TRBD2
TGCGCCAGCAGGACTAGCGGGAGCTCAGATACGCAGTATTTT,CASRTSGSSDTQYF,TRBV5-1,.,TRBJ2-3,TRBD2
TGCAGCGTTGATCGGGGCAGCACAGATACGCAGTATTTT,CSVDRGSTDTQYF,TRBV29-1,.,TRBJ2-3,.
TGTGCCAGCAGTGTCGATGGGGGCGGGGAGCTGTTTTTT,CASSVDGGGELFF,TRBV6-4,.,TRBJ2-2,.